The T cell receptor beta chain under discussion was sequenced for a study of CXCR3-negative and CXCR3-positive naive CD8 T cells. Study results and caveats: The study found more hydrophobic TRB CDR3s in CXCR3-positive naive cells than in CXCR3-negative naive cells. Fresh PBMCs went into most assays, and CXCR3 expression partly declined after cryopreservation.

The CDR3 length is 13 residues. Regarding this clonotype: Its target is not known.

The method, 5' RACE with UMI labels, was used to prepare the TRB cDNA libraries. TCRdb re-called the 5' RACE reads, yielding one record per CDR3 amino acid sequence without DNA. The table lists tens of thousands of distinct CDR3 sequences. The specimen sequenced was naive CXCR3+ CD8+ T cells from blood. The subset was: CD45RO-CCR7+CD27+CD95- naive CD8+ T cells expressing CXCR3 (TNR3+). The J gene is TRBJ1-2, the V gene TRBV12-3 or TRBV12-4. The receptor's source is a human donor in good health. Some clones in this sample may be carry-over from other donors' samples. CDR3 loop: CASSLAGSYGYTF.